The next 23 T cell receptor beta chains were all read from a single sample in a study of cytomegalovirus exposure and HLA in healthy donors. Researchers ran the PCR with 60 Vbeta and 13 Jbeta primers. TCRdb's copy holds only in-frame clones and misses some; the assay was immunoSEQ multiplex PCR. The sample records just over 95,000 clones, around 73% being singletons. Sequencing input: PBMCs. These receptors were obtained from a middle-aged woman in good health and CMV-seropositive.

V and J are TRBV6-1 and TRBJ2-5, with TRBD1 matching over 7 bases. Germline-derived CDR1 and CDR2 are MNHNS and SASEGT. The CDR3 runs to 14 residues. Trimming cost V 4 bases and J 5 bases; bases outside gene matches: 7. This chain's CDR3 is CASSVNRGPETQYF. CDR3 bases: TGTGCCAGCAGTGTAAACAGGGGCCCGGAGACCCAGTACTTC.

The chain has TRBV11-3 and TRBJ1-1; possible D gene TRBD1, 6 bases. The CDR3 covers 15 residues. V was pared by 5 bases and J by 1 base, with 14 bases between. Germline assignment: CDR1 SGHNT and CDR2 YENEEA. The CDR3, as DNA: TGTGCCAGCAGCCCCCCGGGGGGGGCGAACACTGAAGCTTTCTTT. This gives the protein CASSPPGGANTEAFF.

The rearrangement joins TRBV6-6 to TRBJ2-5, with D maybe TRBD1 (6 bases). The V gene's germline CDR1 is MNHNY and CDR2 SVGAGI (reference sequence). This CDR3 comprises 16 residues. The V end lost 4 bases, the J end lost 0 bases, and 15 bases lay between the germline ends. CDR3 bases: TGTGCCAGCAGTTTCCGATACGGGACATACCAAGAGACCCAGTACTTC. Protein sequence: CASSFRYGTYQETQYF.

The V and J genes are TRBV10-3 and TRBJ2-2; 12 bases fit TRBD2. The CDR3 is made up of 14 amino acids. Per the germline V gene, CDR1 is ENHRY and CDR2 is SYGVKD. Losses at the gene ends were 6 bases for V and 6 bases for J; bases not matched to a gene: 2. The CDR3 sequence: CAISGLAGSGELFF. The CDR3 nucleotides are TGTGCCATCAGCGGACTAGCGGGATCCGGGGAGCTGTTTTTT.

The J gene is TRBJ2-5, the V gene TRBV25-1, with 7 bases identical to TRBD2. Trimming cost V 1 base and J 3 bases; bases outside gene matches: 8. Germline V gene sequence: CDR1 MGHDK, CDR2 SYGVNS. The CDR3 runs 16 residues. The DNA for the CDR3 is TGTGCCAGCAGTGAATTCCTAGCGGAGAAAGAAGAGACCCAGTACTTC. It translates to CASSEFLAEKEETQYF.

The chain is built from TRBV7-6 and TRBJ1-6; the D gene is possibly TRBD1 (6 bases). CDR3 length: 15 amino acids. Germline CDR1 SGHVS, CDR2 FNYEAQ. V lost 5 bases to trimming and J lost 11 bases, with 19 bases between them. In DNA, the CDR3 is TGTGCCAGCAGCCCAGCACAGGGTTTCGTTACACCCCTCCACTTT. This codes for CASSPAQGFVTPLHF.

The chain is built from TRBV6-5 and TRBJ1-4; 7 nucleotides agree with TRBD1. After removal of 6 bases from V and 7 bases from J, the junction contained 8 bases not matched to a gene. The CDR3 totals 14 residues. Germline V gene sequence: CDR1 MNHEY, CDR2 SVGAGI. The CDR3 reads CASSHRQGSEKLFF. In DNA, the CDR3 is TGTGCCAGCAGCCACCGACAGGGAAGTGAAAAACTGTTTTTT.

This clone was detected only a few times. The V call is TRBV2, the J call TRBJ2-3, with a weak D call TRBD2 (6 bases). With 8 bases removed from V and 2 bases from J, the gap between germline ends came to 11 bases. CDR1 and CDR2 (germline): SNHLY, FYNNEI. CDR3 length: 13 amino acids. The CDR3 loop is CASGTLLTDTQYF. In DNA, the CDR3 is TGTGCCAGCGGGACTTTACTCACAGATACGCAGTATTTT. Full variable domain (remainder filled in from reference TRBV2 and TRBJ2-3): EPEVTQTPSHQVTQMGQEVILRCVPISNHLYFYWYRQILGQKVEFLVSFYNNEISEKSEIFDDQFSVERPDGSNFTLKIRSTKLEDSAMYFCASGTLLTDTQYFGPGTRLTVL.

This clone showed up just a few times. V and J are TRBV18 and TRBJ2-5; 12 bases are a match to TRBD2. With 6 bases clipped from V and 2 bases from J, the junction kept 7 bases outside the gene matches. The CDR3 has 16 amino acids. CDR1 and CDR2 (germline): KGHSH, LQKENI. The CDR3 here is CASSRAGTSGQETQYF. In DNA form, the CDR3 reads TGTGCCAGCTCGCGAGCGGGGACTAGCGGGCAAGAGACCCAGTACTTC.

A word on this clone: At one end the junction does not follow the germline gene, possibly because of a read error. The chain joins TRBV6-1 to TRBJ2-7; TRBD1 agrees at 7 bases. CDR3 length equals 13 residues. The germline CDR1 and CDR2 sequences are MNHNS and SASEGT. In nucleotides, the CDR3 is TGTGCCAGCAGGGAAGGACAGGACTACGAGCAGTACTTC. Residues: CASREGQDYEQYF.

V usage is TRBV7-6 and J usage is TRBJ2-7; 8 positions agree with TRBD1. V lost 0 bases to trimming and J lost 6 bases; unmatched junction nucleotides: 7. The CDR3 loop spans 15 amino acids. CDR1 is SGHVS, CDR2 FNYEAQ, per germline. This chain's CDR3 is CASSLAAGGWSEQYF. DNA for the CDR3: TGTGCCAGCAGCTTAGCCGCAGGGGGCTGGTCCGAGCAGTACTTC. The full variable domain, its missing parts supplied by reference TRBV7-6 and TRBJ2-7, is GAGVSQSPRYKVTKRGQDVALRCDPISGHVSLYWYRQALGQGPEFLTYFNYEAQQDKSGLPNDRFSAERPEGSISTLTIQRTEQRDSAMYRCASSLAAGGWSEQYFGPGTRLTVT.

The genes are TRBV2 and TRBJ1-6; 8 bases agree with TRBD1. CDR1 and CDR2 from the germline V gene are SNHLY and FYNNEI. Trimming at V came to 4 bases and at J to 8 bases, leaving 10 bases not matched to a gene. The CDR3 covers 16 residues. CDR3 sequence reads: CASSVTSTGVDSPLHF. The CDR3 region has the DNA TGTGCCAGCAGTGTCACTTCGACAGGGGTAGATTCACCCCTCCACTTT. The full variable domain, rest sourced from reference TRBV2 and TRBJ1-6, is EPEVTQTPSHQVTQMGQEVILRCVPISNHLYFYWYRQILGQKVEFLVSFYNNEISEKSEIFDDQFSVERPDGSNFTLKIRSTKLEDSAMYFCASSVTSTGVDSPLHFGNGTRLTVT.

The CDR3 loop reads CASSLDNSPLHF. DNA of the CDR3: TGTGCCAGCAGCCTTGATAATTCACCCCTCCACTTT. The chain carries TRBV7-9 and TRBJ1-6; D remains ambiguous. Germline loops: CDR1 SEHNR, CDR2 FQNEAQ (reference sequence). V was clipped by 5 bases and J by 5 bases, with 4 bases between them. The CDR3 is made up of 12 amino acids.

V is TRBV7-2 and J is TRBJ2-1, with a weak D call TRBD1 (6 bases). Trimming stripped 3 bases from V and 8 bases from J, with 11 bases between. The germline CDR1 and CDR2 sequences are SGHTA and FQGNSA. The CDR3 extends over 13 amino acids. The CDR3, as DNA: TGTGCCAGCAGCTTGTCACAGGGATATGAGCAGTTCTTC. This codes for CASSLSQGYEQFF. The entire variable domain, with the rest obtained from reference TRBV7-2 and TRBJ2-1, is as follows: GAGVSQSPSNKVTEKGKDVELRCDPISGHTALYWYRQSLGQGLEFLIYFQGNSAPDKSGLPSDRFSAERTGGSVSTLTIQRTQQEDSAVYLCASSLSQGYEQFFGPGTRLTVL.

This clone was recorded only once. The CDR3, as DNA: TGTGCCAGCAGCGGAAACTACGAGCAGTACTTC. Its protein product is CASSGNYEQYF. The chain couples TRBV6-5 to TRBJ2-5; D is undetermined. The DNA matches TRBJ2-7 better at its end, which makes the J call doubtful. This CDR3 has 11 residues. CDR1 and CDR2 (germline): MNHEY, SVGAGI.

This clone was counted a single time. The chain carries TRBV10-2 and TRBJ2-7; 11 positions agree with TRBD2. The CDR3 runs 15 residues. The germline V gene encodes CDR1 WSHSY and CDR2 SAAADI. J was trimmed by 3 bases and V by 2 bases; bases with no gene match: 3. The CDR3 protein is CASSERLAGGYEQYF. CDR3 in DNA: TGCGCCAGCAGTGAGAGGCTAGCGGGAGGCTACGAGCAGTACTTC.

The chain combines TRBV27 with TRBJ2-3, with 9 bases lining up with TRBD2. This CDR3 is 15 amino acids long. Germline V gene sequence: CDR1 MNHEY, CDR2 SMNVEV (reference sequence). The junction had 3 bases not matched to a gene; V was cut back by 4 bases and J by 1 base. CDR3 amino acids: CASSWIAGGTDTQYF. DNA for the CDR3: TGTGCCAGCAGTTGGATAGCGGGAGGCACAGATACGCAGTATTTT.

This chain uses TRBV7-3 with TRBJ2-2; TRBD2 aligns across 7 bases. V was clipped by 1 base and J by 7 bases; unmatched bases: 15. The CDR3 has 18 amino acids. Germline V CDR1 and CDR2: SGHTA, FQGTGA. CDR3 DNA: TGTGCCAGCAGCTTAAATGCGGAGCGGGGCGCGCTCGGCGGGGAGCTGTTTTTT. It translates to CASSLNAERGALGGELFF.

This chain connects TRBV5-1 to TRBJ2-3, with 16 bases that match TRBD2. J gave up 8 bases and V 4 bases, and 10 bases lay outside the gene matches. The V gene's germline CDR1 is SGHRS and CDR2 YFSETQ. This CDR3 contains 17 residues. The CDR3 DNA reads as TGCGCCAGCAGCCAGAGTCCCGGGACTAGCGGGGGGGGTACGCAGTATTTT. This encodes CASSQSPGTSGGGTQYF. Using reference TRBV5-1 and TRBJ2-3 for the parts outside the CDR3, the full variable domain is KAGVTQTPRYLIKTRGQQVTLSCSPISGHRSVSWYQQTPGQGLQFLFEYFSETQRNKGNFPGRFSGRQFSNSRSEMNVSTLELGDSALYLCASSQSPGTSGGGTQYFGPGTRLTVL.

This clone has a single count. The chain has TRBV4-1 and TRBJ2-7, with TRBD2 matching over 7 bases. V shed 1 base, J shed 0 bases, and the junction held 6 bases outside the gene matches. Germline CDR1 reads MGHRA; CDR2 reads YSYEKL. There are 16 residues in the CDR3. The DNA for the CDR3 is TGCGCCAGCAGCCAAGGGGAGGGGACCAGCTCCTACGAGCAGTACTTC. The encoded protein is CASSQGEGTSSYEQYF.

The chain employs TRBV4-1 and TRBJ2-7; 10 bases are shared with TRBD1. The CDR3 has 17 residues. Germline V gives CDR1 MGHRA, CDR2 YSYEKL. V dropped 0 bases and J dropped 2; count of bases not matched to a gene: 7. The DNA of the CDR3 is TGCGCCAGCAGCCAAGATAAGGGGACAGGGGCGGCCTACGAGCAGTACTTC. Encoded protein: CASSQDKGTGAAYEQYF.

Points on this clone: A junction end diverges from the germline sequence, so it may reflect a read error. Other DNA sequences of this sample code for an identical CDR3. The J gene is TRBJ2-2, the V gene TRBV2, with 7 bases fitting TRBD2. The CDR3 is 15 amino acids. Germline loops: CDR1 SNHLY, CDR2 FYNNEI. The CDR3 DNA reads as TGTGCCAGCAGTCGACTAGCCACGAACACTGGGGAGCTGTTTTTT. Its protein is CASSRLATNTGELFF. Full variable domain (missing parts from reference TRBV2 and TRBJ2-2): EPEVTQTPSHQVTQMGQEVILRCVPISNHLYFYWYRQILGQKVEFLVSFYNNEISEKSEIFDDQFSVERPDGSNFTLKIRSTKLEDSAMYFCASSRLATNTGELFFGEGSRLTVL.

The chain uses TRBV29-1 and TRBJ1-1, with TRBD1 as a possible D gene (5 bases). Trimming took off 8 bases at V and 4 bases at J, with 17 bases between the two ends. The CDR3 is made up of 13 amino acids. Germline V gives CDR1 SQVTM, CDR2 ANQGSEA. The DNA of the CDR3 is TGCAGCACCTCCTATAGGGGCGGCACTGAAGCTTTCTTT. Protein product: CSTSYRGGTEAFF.